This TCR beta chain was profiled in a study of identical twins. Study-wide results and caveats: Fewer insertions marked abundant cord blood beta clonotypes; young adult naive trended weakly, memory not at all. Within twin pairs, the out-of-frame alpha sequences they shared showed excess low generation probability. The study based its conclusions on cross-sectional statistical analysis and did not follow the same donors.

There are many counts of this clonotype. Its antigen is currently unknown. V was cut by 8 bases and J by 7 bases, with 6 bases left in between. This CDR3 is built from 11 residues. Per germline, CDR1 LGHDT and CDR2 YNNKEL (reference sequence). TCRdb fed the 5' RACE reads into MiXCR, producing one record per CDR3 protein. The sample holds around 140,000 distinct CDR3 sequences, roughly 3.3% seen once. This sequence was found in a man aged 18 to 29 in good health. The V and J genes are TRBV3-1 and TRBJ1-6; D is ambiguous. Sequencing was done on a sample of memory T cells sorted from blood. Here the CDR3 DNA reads TGTGCCAGCGGACCGAATTCACCCCTCCACTTT. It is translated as CASGPNSPLHF.